This T cell receptor (beta chain) was identified in a study of CD8+ T cells in alopecia areata. In its sample, this clone was seen once. It was cDNA, reverse transcribed from extracted RNA, that served as the sequencing template. Some clones are missing from TCRdb's copy, which holds only in-frame ones; the method was immunoSEQ multiplex PCR. The data show over 85,000 clones, roughly 41% seen once. V dropped 7 bases and J dropped 0 bases, with 8 bases sitting between them. The germline V gene encodes CDR1 SGHTA and CDR2 FQGTGA. This CDR3 region has 13 residues. Material for sequencing was CD4+ T cells sorted from blood. This sequence joins TRBV7-3 and TRBJ2-3; D ambiguous. The origin of this receptor is a human donor with alopecia areata. DNA for the CDR3: TGTGCCAGCAAAGGAACTAGCACAGATACGCAGTATTTT. Its protein product is CASKGTSTDTQYF.